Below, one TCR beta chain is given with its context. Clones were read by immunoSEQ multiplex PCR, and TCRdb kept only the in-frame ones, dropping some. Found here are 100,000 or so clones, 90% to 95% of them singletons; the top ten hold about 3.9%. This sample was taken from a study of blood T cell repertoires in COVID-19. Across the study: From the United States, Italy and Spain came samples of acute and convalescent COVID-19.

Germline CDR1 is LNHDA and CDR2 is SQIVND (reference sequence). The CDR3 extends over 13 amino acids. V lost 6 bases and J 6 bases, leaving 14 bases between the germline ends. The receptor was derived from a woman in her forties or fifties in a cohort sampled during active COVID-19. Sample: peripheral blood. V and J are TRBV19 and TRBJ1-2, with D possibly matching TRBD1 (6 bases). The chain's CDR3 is CASSPGDVDGYTF. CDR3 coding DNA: TGTGCCAGTAGCCCAGGGGATGTGGATGGCTACACCTTC.